The 29 T cell receptor beta chains in this list originate from one sample, sequenced in a study of blood T cell repertoires in COVID-19. Assay: immunoSEQ multiplex PCR; the TCRdb copy retains only in-frame clones and omits some. The top ten clones hold roughly 6.8% of a sample with some 70,000 clones, 80% to 90% of them seen once. The sample comprised peripheral blood. All receptors come from an elderly woman with active COVID-19.

The chain is built from TRBV3-1 (or the pseudogene TRBV3-2) and TRBJ2-3, with D tentatively TRBD2 (6 bases). This CDR3 is built from 18 residues. Germline loops: CDR1 LGHDT, CDR2 YNNKEL (reference sequence). The ends were cut back, 1 base at V and 5 bases at J, with 22 bases in the middle. The CDR3 is CASSQGPGIGGAVDTQYF. Written as DNA, the CDR3 is TGTGCCAGCAGCCAAGGGCCTGGGATCGGGGGAGCGGTAGATACGCAGTATTTT.

This clone was detected only once. The rearrangement links TRBV18 to TRBJ2-5, with D perhaps matching TRBD2 (6 bases). The CDR3 sequence is 16 residues long. V was pared by 0 bases and J by 0 bases, with 11 bases between. The germline CDR1 and CDR2 sequences are KGHSH and LQKENI. The CDR3 loop is CASSPPTGGHQETQYF. The CDR3 DNA reads TGTGCCAGCTCACCACCGACCGGAGGGCACCAAGAGACCCAGTACTTC.

V gene TRBV6-5 combines with J gene TRBJ2-3; a weak D match, TRBD1 (6 bases). Trimming removed 5 bases from V and 6 bases from J, with 12 bases in between. The CDR3 sequence is 13 residues long. Germline-derived CDR1 and CDR2 are MNHEY and SVGAGI. This CDR3 reads CASSRTARDTQYF. The CDR3 DNA reads as TGTGCCAGCAGTCGGACAGCTAGGGATACGCAGTATTTT.

This rearrangement joins TRBV27 to TRBJ2-1; 7 bases fit TRBD2. The CDR3 loop spans 19 amino acids. V was clipped by 1 base and J by 2 bases; unmatched bases: 14. Germline CDR1 is MNHEY and CDR2 is SMNVEV (reference sequence). CDR3 amino acids: CASSLLGAMGGSAYNEQFF. CDR3 DNA: TGTGCCAGCAGTTTATTAGGGGCGATGGGCGGGAGTGCCTACAATGAGCAGTTCTTC.

This chain joins TRBV28 and TRBJ1-1; no clear D gene. This CDR3 contains 12 residues. Trimming left V 4 bases short and J 4 bases short, with 7 bases between. Germline V lookup: CDR1 MDHEN, CDR2 SYDVKM. CDR3 region: CASSYWATEAFF. The DNA of the CDR3 is TGTGCCAGCAGTTACTGGGCCACTGAAGCTTTCTTT.

The rearrangement joins TRBV6-5 to TRBJ1-2, with D possibly TRBD1 on 5 matching bases. The V gene lost 9 bases and the J gene lost 3 bases, with 11 bases spanning the gap. The CDR3 consists of 12 residues. The germline CDR1 and CDR2 sequences are MNHEY and SVGAGI. CDR3 sequence: CASSRADYGYTF. CDR3 nucleotide sequence: TGTGCCAGTAGCAGGGCTGACTATGGCTACACCTTC.

Only a few counts were recorded for this clone. V and J are TRBV7-9 and TRBJ2-7; D possibly corresponds to TRBD1 (7 bases). There are 16 residues in the CDR3. Trimming took off 2 bases at V and 2 bases at J, with 16 bases between the two ends. Germline CDR1 and CDR2: SEHNR and FQNEAQ (reference sequence). This CDR3 is CASSLSWAGQTYEQYF. Here the CDR3 DNA reads TGTGCCAGCAGCTTATCATGGGCGGGACAGACCTACGAGCAGTACTTC.

The V and J genes are TRBV29-1 and TRBJ2-5, with D uncertain. The CDR3 loop spans 10 amino acids. The ends were cut back, 7 bases at V and 4 bases at J, with 7 bases in the middle. Germline CDR1 reads SQVTM; CDR2 reads ANQGSEA. This CDR3 is CSAHLETQYF. The CDR3 region has the DNA TGCAGCGCACACCTAGAGACCCAGTACTTC.

The V call is TRBV5-1, the J call TRBJ2-2; 8 bases align to TRBD2. This CDR3 is built from 15 residues. Germline CDR1 is SGHRS and CDR2 is YFSETQ. V shed 1 base and J 4 bases; nucleotides not matched to a gene: 3. CDR3 DNA: TGCGCCAGCAGCTTGCCGGGAGGGGGCACCGGGGAGCTGTTTTTT. It specifies CASSLPGGGTGELFF.

This chain uses TRBV15 with TRBJ2-1; D gene ambiguous. Trimming stripped 1 base from V and 8 bases from J, with 18 bases between. Looked up from germline, CDR1 is LNHNV and CDR2 is YYDKDF (reference sequence). The CDR3 contains 16 residues. In DNA form, the CDR3 reads TGTGCCACCAGCAGAGTCTACACCCGGCCAACAGATGAGCAGTTCTTC. This sequence encodes CATSRVYTRPTDEQFF.

This clone was observed a handful of times. The chain uses TRBV28 and TRBJ2-2, with D perhaps matching TRBD1 (5 bases). Trimming cost V 5 bases and J 2 bases, with 9 bases left between them. Germline assignment: CDR1 MDHEN and CDR2 SYDVKM. The CDR3 is 14 amino acids. DNA of the CDR3: TGTGCCAGCAGTGTACAGGCCAACACCGGGGAGCTGTTTTTT. It specifies CASSVQANTGELFF.

V usage is TRBV19 and J usage is TRBJ2-7, with 16 bases fitting TRBD2. Unmatched junction bases numbered 8, after V lost 3 bases and J lost 6 bases. The germline CDR1 and CDR2 sequences are LNHDA and SQIVND (reference sequence). CDR3 size: 17 residues. The CDR3 nucleotides are TGTGCCAGTAGTATTCCGGGACTAGCGGGAGGGCCTCGCGAGCAGTACTTC. Protein product: CASSIPGLAGGPREQYF.

The rearrangement links TRBV19 to TRBJ2-1, with TRBD1 matching over 7 bases. This CDR3 comprises 16 residues. Germline V gene sequence: CDR1 LNHDA, CDR2 SQIVND (reference sequence). V shed 4 bases, J shed 8 bases, and the junction held 14 bases outside the gene matches. The DNA of the CDR3 is TGTGCCAGTAGTACCCGACAGGGACGCCCTAGGTATGAGCAGTTCTTC. This encodes CASSTRQGRPRYEQFF.

This CDR3 is CASSPRQGNTGELFF. The CDR3 DNA reads as TGTGCCAGCAGCCCTCGACAGGGGAACACCGGGGAGCTGTTTTTT. J is TRBJ2-2 and V is TRBV11-2; 7 positions agree with TRBD1. This CDR3 has 15 residues. The germline V gene has CDR1 SGHAT and CDR2 FQNNGV. V shed 5 bases, J shed 1 base, and the junction held 4 bases outside the gene matches. Full variable domain (outside the CDR3, taken from reference TRBV11-2 and TRBJ2-2): EAGVAQSPRYKIIEKRQSVAFWCNPISGHATLYWYQQILGQGPKLLIQFQNNGVVDDSQLPKDRFSAERLKGVDSTLKIQPAKLEDSAVYLCASSPRQGNTGELFFGEGSRLTVL.

This clone has a single count. The V and J genes are TRBV7-9 and TRBJ1-1, with D possibly TRBD1 on 6 matching bases. The V gene's germline CDR1 is SEHNR and CDR2 FQNEAQ (reference sequence). The V end lost 4 bases, the J end lost 10 bases, and 16 bases lay between the germline ends. The CDR3 is made up of 13 amino acids. CDR3 protein: CASSSEGGIGAFF. The CDR3 nucleotides are TGTGCCAGCAGCTCCGAGGGGGGGATAGGAGCTTTCTTT.

V usage is TRBV10-2 and J usage is TRBJ1-4, with 9 bases identical to TRBD1. The CDR3 is 15 amino acids. The V segment lost 3 bases and the J segment 5 bases; nucleotides outside the gene matches: 4. Germline V lookup: CDR1 WSHSY, CDR2 SAAADI. CDR3 protein: CASSDGGTGNEKLFF. CDR3 DNA: TGCGCCAGCAGTGACGGAGGGACAGGGAATGAAAAACTGTTTTTT.

Only one count was recorded for this clone. V is TRBV2 and J is TRBJ2-5; D possibly corresponds to TRBD1 (8 bases). The CDR3 spans 15 residues. Germline V CDR1 and CDR2: SNHLY, FYNNEI. V was trimmed by 6 bases and J by 5 bases, leaving 19 bases between them. The CDR3 protein is CASSRTGREMETQYF. In DNA form, the CDR3 reads TGTGCCAGCAGCCGGACAGGGAGGGAAATGGAGACCCAGTACTTC.

The genes are TRBV6-5 and TRBJ1-2, with 7 nucleotides matching TRBD1. CDR1 and CDR2 from the germline V gene are MNHEY and SVGAGI. Trimming removed 5 bases from V and 7 bases from J; junction bases left unmatched: 4. CDR3 size: 12 residues. The CDR3 region is CASSRDSFGYTF. For the CDR3, the DNA is TGTGCCAGCAGTCGGGACAGTTTTGGCTACACCTTC.

This clone was detected only once. The chain recombines TRBV28 with TRBJ2-7; 7 nucleotides match TRBD1. In germline, CDR1 is MDHEN, CDR2 SYDVKM. The length of the CDR3 is 12 residues. V gave up 4 bases and J gave up 5 bases; unmatched junction bases: 2. The CDR3 nucleotides are TGTGCCAGCAGTTCACAGGGGAACGAGCAGTACTTC. This sequence encodes CASSSQGNEQYF. Full variable domain (rest looked up from reference TRBV28 and TRBJ2-7): DVKVTQSSRYLVKRTGEKVFLECVQDMDHENMFWYRQDPGLGLRLIYFSYDVKMKEKGDIPEGYSVSREKKERFSLILESASTNQTSMYLCASSSQGNEQYFGPGTRLTVT.

This clone appeared once. The chain employs TRBV15 and TRBJ2-5, with 7 bases fitting TRBD1. The germline CDR1 and CDR2 sequences are LNHNV and YYDKDF (reference sequence). This CDR3 comprises 14 residues. Trimming at V came to 5 bases and at J to 5 bases, leaving 8 bases not matched to a gene. The CDR3 DNA is TGTGCCACCAGCGGCCACAGGGGATACGAGACCCAGTACTTC. This encodes CATSGHRGYETQYF.

J is TRBJ1-1 and V is TRBV7-6; no definite D call. Germline CDR1 SGHVS, CDR2 FNYEAQ. The CDR3 consists of 16 residues. The V and J ends lost 5 bases and 0 bases respectively, with 16 bases between them. CDR3 sequence: CASSPLRREMNTEAFF. The CDR3 DNA follows: TGTGCCAGCAGCCCATTGAGGAGGGAAATGAACACTGAAGCTTTCTTT.

The V and J genes are TRBV11-3 and TRBJ2-1; TRBD1 matches 10 bases. This CDR3 has 15 amino acids. Germline V gene lookup returns CDR1 SGHNT and CDR2 YENEEA. V shed 4 bases, J shed 7 bases, and the junction held 7 bases outside the gene matches. CDR3 amino acids: CASSSIGTGVNEQFF. DNA for the CDR3: TGTGCCAGCAGCTCCATCGGGACAGGGGTGAATGAGCAGTTCTTC.

The chain couples TRBV28 to TRBJ2-2; 14 positions agree with TRBD2. Losses at the gene ends were 5 bases for V and 0 bases for J; bases not matched to a gene: 8. The germline CDR1 and CDR2 sequences are MDHEN and SYDVKM. CDR3 length: 19 residues. The CDR3 DNA follows: TGTGCCAGCAGTGGGGGGACTAGCGGGGGACACGCGAACACCGGGGAGCTGTTTTTT. Translation: CASSGGTSGGHANTGELFF.

This sequence joins TRBV19 and TRBJ1-2, with 9 bases matching TRBD1. The junction had 9 bases not matched to a gene; V was cut back by 5 bases and J by 2 bases. This CDR3 contains 16 residues. Per germline, CDR1 LNHDA and CDR2 SQIVND (reference sequence). The CDR3 here is CASSLRPGTGNYGYTF. The DNA for the CDR3 is TGTGCCAGTAGTCTCCGTCCCGGGACAGGGAACTATGGCTACACCTTC.

The chain recombines TRBV4-3 with TRBJ1-2; D uncertain. Trimming took off 3 bases at V and 3 bases at J, with 11 bases between the two ends. Germline CDR1 and CDR2: LGHNA and YSLEER. The CDR3 runs to 14 residues. The CDR3 DNA reads as TGCGCCAGCAGCCAGGTACTTACTTACTATGGCTACACCTTC. This sequence encodes CASSQVLTYYGYTF.

The chain couples TRBV6-5 to TRBJ2-7; 12 bases match TRBD2. The V gene end was trimmed by 6 bases and the J gene end by 5 bases; junction bases not matched to a gene: 8. The CDR3 loop spans 15 amino acids. CDR1 and CDR2 from the germline V gene are MNHEY and SVGAGI. The chain's CDR3 is CASSGLAGRTDEQYF. The CDR3 coding sequence is TGTGCCAGCAGCGGACTAGCGGGGAGGACCGACGAGCAGTACTTC.

The V gene is TRBV6-5, the J gene TRBJ2-5; TRBD2 matches at 7 bases. Germline lookup yields CDR1 MNHEY and CDR2 SVGAGI. The CDR3 contains 13 residues. Trimming took 7 bases from V and 7 from J; bases not matched to a gene: 9. The DNA for the CDR3 is TGTGCCAGCAACCCGTCCCCGGGGGGGACCCAGTACTTC. It is translated as CASNPSPGGTQYF.

The chain recombines TRBV18 with TRBJ2-5; 9 bases match TRBD2. The CDR3 is 16 residues long. Germline values: CDR1 KGHSH, CDR2 LQKENI. V trimming: 1 base; J trimming: 4 bases; junction bases outside the gene matches: 7. CDR3 coding DNA: TGTGCCAGCTCACCACTGTTAGCGGGAGATGGAGAGACCCAGTACTTC. It is translated as CASSPLLAGDGETQYF.

This clone was observed a handful of times. The chain recombines TRBV7-9 with TRBJ1-2; no definite D call. With 1 base removed from V and 7 bases from J, the gap between germline ends came to 7 bases. The CDR3 has 12 amino acids. Germline loops: CDR1 SEHNR, CDR2 FQNEAQ (reference sequence). CDR3 sequence: CASSLENGGYTF. The CDR3 DNA is TGTGCCAGCAGCTTAGAAAACGGTGGCTACACCTTC. The full variable domain, in which reference TRBV7-9 and TRBJ1-2 provide the parts outside the CDR3, is DTGVSQNPRHKITKRGQNVTFRCDPISEHNRLYWYRQTLGQGPEFLTYFQNEAQLEKSRLLSDRFSAERPKGSFSTLEIQRTEQGDSAMYLCASSLENGGYTFGSGTRLTVV.